Below, 5 T cell receptor beta chains from the same sample are listed, as sequenced in a study of blood T cells in healthy people across ages. For the second PCR, which ran for about 7 to 12 cycles, a sample-barcoded 5' primer and a J-beta primer mix were used. Via MiXCR, TCRdb re-called the 5' RACE reads, giving one row per CDR3 protein. This table has 1.5 million to 2 million distinct CDR3 sequences, approximately 28% appearing once. Sequenced sample: blood. The receptors were gathered from a woman aged 30 to 39 in good health.

V usage is TRBV3-1 and J usage is TRBJ2-3, with TRBD2 matching over 13 bases. CDR3 size: 19 residues. CDR1 is LGHDT, CDR2 YNNKEL, per germline (reference sequence). V was pared by 0 bases and J by 3 bases, with 9 bases of the junction left unmatched. The CDR3 DNA reads as TGTGCCAGCAGCCAAGATCTAGGACTAGCGGGAGAGGCGACAGATACGCAGTATTTT. Its protein product is CASSQDLGLAGEATDTQYF.

Regarding this clonotype: A much larger clone differs by one base, so this may be a read error. No conserved phenylalanine or tryptophan is present at the end of the CDR3, so a read error is the likely explanation. J is TRBJ2-4 and V is TRBV2; a weak D match, TRBD1 (6 bases). Germline assignment: CDR1 SNHLY and CDR2 FYNNEI. V gave up 6 bases and J gave up 1 base, with 13 bases separating them. The CDR3 runs to 15 residues. The CDR3 DNA reads TGTGCCAGCAGCCTCATTCAGGGGGCCAAAAACATTCAGTACTAC. The encoded protein is CASSLIQGAKNIQYY.

The chain recombines TRBV5-1 with TRBJ2-1, with D tentatively TRBD1 (6 bases). The germline gives CDR1 SGHRS, CDR2 YFSETQ. V was cut by 7 bases and J by 6 bases, with 14 bases left in between. This CDR3 has 13 residues. The CDR3 DNA sequence: TGCGCCAGCTGTGAGGGGGTATGCAATGAGCAGTTCTTC. Protein product: CASCEGVCNEQFF.

This clonotype was seen a handful of times. The chain recombines TRBV6-6 with TRBJ2-1, with TRBD1 matching 9 bases. Trimming removed 6 bases from V and 0 bases from J; junction bases left unmatched: 6. The CDR3 contains 16 residues. Germline CDR1 is MNHNY and CDR2 is SVGAGI (reference sequence). CDR3 sequence (DNA): TGTGCCAGCAGGCGGGACAGGGAAAGCTCCTACAATGAGCAGTTCTTC. Its translation: CASRRDRESSYNEQFF.

The V and J genes are TRBV5-1 and TRBJ1-1, with TRBD1 matching over 7 bases. The ends lost 0 bases at V and 6 bases at J; junction bases unmatched: 5. Germline values: CDR1 SGHRS, CDR2 YFSETQ. CDR3 length: 14 amino acids. CDR3 sequence reads: CASSLEGGPAEAFF. The CDR3 nucleotides are TGCGCCAGCAGCTTGGAAGGGGGCCCTGCTGAAGCTTTCTTT.